The 29 T cell receptor beta chains reported below all come from one sample, sequenced in a study of T-cell memory formation after mild COVID-19. TCRdb reprocessed the 5' RACE reads with MiXCR, giving one entry per CDR3 protein. This sample has roughly 320,000 distinct CDR3 sequences, with approximately 29% found just once. Input material: PBMCs or a T cell subset sorted from them (not recorded which). The receptor source for this set is an adult woman who had mild COVID-19 (a few samples of this study predate the infection). Cell type and time point are not known.

The chain combines TRBV20-1 with TRBJ2-7; TRBD1 matches at 7 bases. Germline V gene data show CDR1 as DFQATT and CDR2 as SNEGSKA (reference sequence). CDR3 length equals 13 residues. The trim removed 6 bases at V and 5 bases at J, leaving 10 bases unmatched. In nucleotides, the CDR3 is TGCAGTGCGCCTCGACAGGGTGGCGACGAGCAGTACTTC. Translating gives CSAPRQGGDEQYF.

The chain is built from TRBV2 and TRBJ1-6, with D possibly being TRBD1 (6 bases). V was pared by 8 bases and J by 9 bases, with 11 bases between. This CDR3 is 12 amino acids long. Germline CDR1 SNHLY, CDR2 FYNNEI. CDR3 sequence: CASGGAGSPLHF. For the CDR3, the DNA is TGTGCCAGCGGGGGGGCCGGTTCACCCCTCCACTTT.

The rearrangement joins TRBV20-1 to TRBJ2-7, with 7 positions matching TRBD1. Per germline, CDR1 DFQATT and CDR2 SNEGSKA (reference sequence). With 5 bases clipped from V and 4 bases from J, the junction kept 8 bases outside the gene matches. This CDR3 has 13 amino acids. As DNA, the CDR3 is TGCAGTGCTTCACAGGGGTTCGGATACGAGCAGTACTTC. Its protein product is CSASQGFGYEQYF.

The V and J genes are TRBV12-3 or TRBV12-4 and TRBJ2-4, with D perhaps matching TRBD2 (6 bases). The CDR3 loop spans 16 amino acids. Deletions cut 7 bases from V and 1 base from J, with 17 bases between. The CDR3 nucleotides are TGTGCCAGCACTCAGCGGGCAAGCAAGGCCAAAAACATTCAGTACTTC. Translation gives CASTQRASKAKNIQYF.

This clonotype turned up a few times. The genes are TRBV12-3 or TRBV12-4 and TRBJ1-1; the D is unclear. This CDR3 is 16 amino acids long. V lost 6 bases to trimming and J lost 3 bases, with 20 bases between them. In nucleotides, the CDR3 is TGTGCCAGCAGACCAACCCGCGGGGTATTGGACACTGAAGCTTTCTTT. It translates to CASRPTRGVLDTEAFF.

CDR3 sequence reads: CASSLSVGSPLHF. DNA of the CDR3: TGTGCCAGCAGTTTATCTGTCGGTTCACCCCTCCACTTT. V usage is TRBV28 and J usage is TRBJ1-6; no definite D call. CDR3 length: 13 amino acids. Between the trimmed V and J ends, which lost 1 base and 9 bases, there was a span of 7 bases. CDR1 and CDR2 from the germline V gene are MDHEN and SYDVKM.

The genes are TRBV5-1 and TRBJ1-5; no clear D. This CDR3 is 13 amino acids long. The ends were cut back, 4 bases at V and 6 bases at J, with 11 bases in the middle. Germline lookup yields CDR1 SGHRS and CDR2 YFSETQ. CDR3 coding DNA: TGCGCCAGCAGCCCAGTCGTAGGTCAGCCCCAGCATTTT. This gives the protein CASSPVVGQPQHF. Using reference TRBV5-1 and TRBJ1-5 for the parts outside the CDR3, the full variable domain is KAGVTQTPRYLIKTRGQQVTLSCSPISGHRSVSWYQQTPGQGLQFLFEYFSETQRNKGNFPGRFSGRQFSNSRSEMNVSTLELGDSALYLCASSPVVGQPQHFGDGTRLSIL.

This clonotype turned up a few times. The gene calls are TRBV11-2 and TRBJ2-7, with 9 bases lining up with TRBD1. Germline CDR1 reads SGHAT; CDR2 reads FQNNGV. V shed 4 bases, J shed 5 bases, and the junction held 6 bases outside the gene matches. The length of the CDR3 is 14 residues. CDR3 loop: CASSSDRGADEQYF. The DNA for the CDR3 is TGTGCCAGCAGCTCGGACAGGGGTGCGGACGAGCAGTACTTC. The full variable domain, its missing parts supplied by reference TRBV11-2 and TRBJ2-7, is EAGVAQSPRYKIIEKRQSVAFWCNPISGHATLYWYQQILGQGPKLLIQFQNNGVVDDSQLPKDRFSAERLKGVDSTLKIQPAKLEDSAVYLCASSSDRGADEQYFGPGTRLTVT.

The table lists this clonotype with a few counts. CDR3 nucleotide sequence: TGTGCCAGCAGCATTAGCGGGACTAGCACAGATACGCAGTATTTT. It encodes CASSISGTSTDTQYF. The chain couples TRBV7-2 to TRBJ2-3; 8 nucleotides line up with TRBD2. Trimming took 5 bases from V and 0 from J; bases not matched to a gene: 4. The CDR3 runs 15 residues. CDR1 and CDR2 (germline): SGHTA, FQGNSA.

The table lists this clonotype with a few counts. The V and J genes are TRBV24-1 and TRBJ2-1; the D gene is possibly TRBD2 (6 bases). The CDR3 is 14 amino acids. Trimming took 6 bases from V and 4 from J, leaving 12 bases between them. CDR1 and CDR2 from the germline V gene are KGHDR and SFDVKD. The CDR3 region is CATSPAGRYNEQFF. The CDR3 nucleotides read TGTGCCACCAGTCCCGCCGGGAGATACAATGAGCAGTTCTTC.

This clonotype has a handful of counts. This chain connects TRBV29-1 to TRBJ2-7, with no clear D. The CDR3 totals 13 residues. With 0 bases removed from V and 2 bases from J, the gap between germline ends came to 8 bases. Germline V gene lookup returns CDR1 SQVTM and CDR2 ANQGSEA. CDR3 DNA sequence: TGCAGCGTTGAAGAACAGAGACCCTACGAGCAGTACTTC. As protein: CSVEEQRPYEQYF.

The chain links TRBV13 to TRBJ1-2; 7 bases are a match to TRBD1. The CDR3 extends over 16 amino acids. Germline V CDR1 and CDR2: PRHDT, FYEKMQ (reference sequence). V lost 5 bases to trimming and J lost 9 bases; unmatched junction nucleotides: 18. This chain's CDR3 is CASSPKAPTGSTSYTF. For the CDR3, the DNA is TGTGCCAGCAGCCCCAAAGCCCCGACAGGGTCGACGAGCTACACCTTC.

V is TRBV7-9 and J is TRBJ2-1; 8 positions match TRBD2. Germline V gene lookup returns CDR1 SEHNR and CDR2 FQNEAQ (reference sequence). With 3 bases clipped from V and 9 bases from J, the junction kept 7 bases outside the gene matches. This CDR3 is built from 14 residues. This CDR3 is CASSFGLAQGEQFF. DNA for the CDR3: TGTGCCAGCAGCTTCGGACTAGCTCAGGGTGAGCAGTTCTTC.

CDR3 in amino acids: CASSKPELGEGTDTQYF. The CDR3 DNA reads as TGTGCCAGCAGCAAACCCGAACTAGGGGAGGGCACAGATACGCAGTATTTT. This sequence joins TRBV21-1 and TRBJ2-3; the D call in the table, TRBD2, was not verified against the DNA. TRBV21-1 is a documented pseudogene. The CDR3 is made up of 17 amino acids.

The J gene is TRBJ2-1, the V gene TRBV4-1, with D possibly TRBD2 on 6 matching bases. With 4 bases removed from V and 4 bases from J, the gap between germline ends came to 17 bases. Germline V gene sequence: CDR1 MGHRA, CDR2 YSYEKL. The CDR3 loop spans 16 amino acids. CDR3 nucleotides: TGCGCCAGCAGCCCCGGGGCCGGGACTCTGTACAATGAGCAGTTCTTC. Translated, it gives CASSPGAGTLYNEQFF.

The CDR3 reads CASSPTGNRPEAFF. For the CDR3, the DNA is TGTGCCAGCAGTCCGACAGGGAATAGGCCTGAAGCTTTCTTT. V gene TRBV12-3 or TRBV12-4 combines with J gene TRBJ1-1; TRBD1 agrees at 7 bases. This CDR3 region has 14 residues. Losses at the gene ends were 5 bases for V and 6 bases for J; bases not matched to a gene: 9.

The chain uses TRBV4-1 and TRBJ1-2; D is possibly TRBD1 (6 bases). V was pared by 0 bases and J by 4 bases, with 21 bases between. Per germline, CDR1 MGHRA and CDR2 YSYEKL. The length of the CDR3 is 18 residues. The CDR3 DNA reads TGCGCCAGCAGCCAAGATGGAGGGAGGGGGGCCACAACCTATGGCTACACCTTC. It yields the protein CASSQDGGRGATTYGYTF.

The chain joins TRBV11-2 to TRBJ1-3; D is unclear. Germline V lookup: CDR1 SGHAT, CDR2 FQNNGV. CDR3 length: 15 amino acids. V was shortened by 5 bases and J by 2 bases, with 13 bases between the two germline ends. CDR3 in amino acids: CASSLNHGTGNTIYF. CDR3 DNA: TGTGCCAGCAGCCTAAATCATGGGACTGGAAACACCATATATTTT.

This clonotype was counted between two and nine times. This chain connects TRBV7-3 to TRBJ2-5; D is undetermined. The CDR3 runs 15 residues. Trimming stripped 1 base from V and 2 bases from J, with 11 bases between. CDR1 is SGHTA and CDR2 is FQGTGA in the germline V gene. CDR3 DNA: TGTGCCAGCAGCTTAAGTGGCTACGTACAAGAGACCCAGTACTTC. Translating it yields CASSLSGYVQETQYF.

This clonotype was detected a few times. The chain combines TRBV15 with TRBJ1-5; D call uncertain. V was trimmed by 5 bases and J by 7 bases, leaving 24 bases between them. CDR1 LNHNV and CDR2 YYDKDF come from the germline V gene (reference sequence). The CDR3 totals 17 residues. CDR3 sequence: CATSSARAPLGRQPQHF. In DNA form, the CDR3 reads TGTGCCACCAGCTCCGCGAGGGCCCCCTTGGGCAGGCAGCCCCAGCATTTT.

The gene calls are TRBV12-3 or TRBV12-4 and TRBJ2-1, with D possibly being TRBD1 or TRBD2 (5 bases each). Trimming took 7 bases from V and 6 from J, leaving 13 bases between them. This CDR3 region has 13 residues. The CDR3 nucleotides are TGTGCCAGCACCCGGGACCCCCTCAATGAGCAGTTCTTC. Encoded protein: CASTRDPLNEQFF.

Only a few counts were recorded for this clonotype. V usage is TRBV7-9 and J usage is TRBJ2-5; 8 nucleotides agree with TRBD2. This CDR3 region has 18 residues. CDR1 and CDR2 (germline): SEHNR, FQNEAQ (reference sequence). The trim removed 4 bases at V and 1 base at J, leaving 14 bases unmatched. The CDR3 sequence: CASSSTPGSGRPQETQYF. Written as DNA, the CDR3 is TGTGCCAGCAGCTCCACCCCAGGGAGCGGGAGACCCCAAGAGACCCAGTACTTC.

This clonotype was detected only a few times. V usage is TRBV20-1 and J usage is TRBJ2-3; 8 bases are shared with TRBD2. Unmatched junction bases numbered 17, after V lost 6 bases and J lost 0 bases. In germline, CDR1 is DFQATT, CDR2 SNEGSKA (reference sequence). The CDR3 sequence is 18 residues long. The CDR3 protein is CSAPRVSVAGSSTDTQYF. The DNA of the CDR3 is TGCAGTGCCCCCAGGGTTTCGGTAGCGGGGAGCAGCACAGATACGCAGTATTTT.

V gene TRBV30 combines with J gene TRBJ2-5, with TRBD2 matching 11 bases. The CDR3 consists of 13 residues. The V and J ends lost 3 bases and 5 bases, in that order; junction bases with no gene match: 2. From germline, CDR1 is GTSNPN and CDR2 SVGIG (reference sequence). The CDR3 region has the DNA TGTGCCTGGAGGACTAGCGGGATGGAGACCCAGTACTTC. Its protein product is CAWRTSGMETQYF.

As for this clonotype: Since no conserved phenylalanine or tryptophan closes the CDR3, a read error is the likely cause. The chain combines TRBV7-6 with TRBJ2-1; D could derive from TRBD1 or TRBD2 (6 bases each). Trimming removed 5 bases at V and 12 bases at J, with 11 bases between. Germline lookup yields CDR1 SGHVS and CDR2 FNYEAQ. The CDR3 loop spans 11 amino acids. DNA for the CDR3: TGTGCCAGCAGCGAGGGGGGCGGGCAGTTCTGC. Its translation: CASSEGGGQFC.

The chain couples TRBV6-2 or TRBV6-3 to TRBJ2-3; unclear D gene. This CDR3 has 14 amino acids. Trimming removed 6 bases from V and 4 bases from J, with 14 bases in between. Germline CDR1 is MNHEY and CDR2 is SVGEGT. This CDR3 reads CASSPWGSSDTQYF. The CDR3 DNA sequence: TGTGCCAGCAGCCCCTGGGGTTCTTCAGATACGCAGTATTTT.

The CDR3 region has the DNA TGTGCCACCAGTGCGGGCCCCGATACGCAGTATTTT. Translated, it gives CATSAGPDTQYF. The chain joins TRBV24-1 to TRBJ2-3, with D hard to call. Trimming took 5 bases from V and 6 from J, leaving 8 bases between them. Germline V CDR1 and CDR2: KGHDR, SFDVKD. The CDR3 is made up of 12 amino acids.

This clonotype was picked up a small number of times. The chain recombines TRBV6-2 or TRBV6-3 with TRBJ1-2; no reliable D call. V lost 10 bases to trimming and J lost 5 bases, with 8 bases between them. Germline values: CDR1 MNHEY, CDR2 SVGEGT. This CDR3 is 10 amino acids long. The CDR3, as DNA: TGTGCCACCGGGCCATATGGCTACACCTTC. The encoded protein is CATGPYGYTF.

The chain couples TRBV7-3 to TRBJ1-2; D gene uncertain. Germline CDR1 is SGHTA and CDR2 is FQGTGA. Between the trimmed V and J ends, which lost 6 bases and 3 bases, there was a span of 11 bases. The CDR3 length is 13 residues. CDR3 region: CASRPTEHYGYTF. The CDR3 DNA sequence: TGTGCCAGCAGACCCACAGAGCACTATGGCTACACCTTC.